Included here is one T cell receptor (beta chain) sequence, with context. The antigen is not known. J gave up 3 bases and V 6 bases, and 4 bases lay outside the gene matches. Germline assignment: CDR1 SNHLY and CDR2 FYNNEI. The CDR3 spans 14 residues. The data derive from a study of a mutant IDH1 vaccine in newly diagnosed glioma. Study details: Treated patients, roughly 60% male and about 38% female, averaged roughly 40 years of age. Standard pretreatment was either radiotherapy, temozolomide, or, for most, radiochemotherapy with temozolomide.

Method: immunoSEQ multiplex PCR; TCRdb's copy keeps in-frame clones and lacks some. There are about 40,000 clones in the sample; approximately 82% occur only once, and around 20% lies in the top ten. Sample time point: week 47, end of study. Mutant IDH1 20-mer peptide, at 300 ug, made up each vaccine dose, with topical imiquimod. The study gave patients eight vaccinations in weeks 1, 3, 5, 7, 11, 15, 19, 23. The material was PBMCs, obtained from a glioma patient whose treatment included an IDH1 peptide vaccine. The chain carries TRBV2 and TRBJ1-5, with TRBD1 identical over 8 bases. The sequence was collected from a man aged 18 to 30 with glioma. Some clones in this sample may be carry-over from other donors' samples. The CDR3 sequence: CASSRDRPNQPQHF. DNA for the CDR3: TGTGCCAGCAGCCGGGACAGGCCCAATCAGCCCCAGCATTTT. The full variable domain, in which reference TRBV2 and TRBJ1-5 provide the parts outside the CDR3, is EPEVTQTPSHQVTQMGQEVILRCVPISNHLYFYWYRQILGQKVEFLVSFYNNEISEKSEIFDDQFSVERPDGSNFTLKIRSTKLEDSAMYFCASSRDRPNQPQHFGDGTRLSIL.